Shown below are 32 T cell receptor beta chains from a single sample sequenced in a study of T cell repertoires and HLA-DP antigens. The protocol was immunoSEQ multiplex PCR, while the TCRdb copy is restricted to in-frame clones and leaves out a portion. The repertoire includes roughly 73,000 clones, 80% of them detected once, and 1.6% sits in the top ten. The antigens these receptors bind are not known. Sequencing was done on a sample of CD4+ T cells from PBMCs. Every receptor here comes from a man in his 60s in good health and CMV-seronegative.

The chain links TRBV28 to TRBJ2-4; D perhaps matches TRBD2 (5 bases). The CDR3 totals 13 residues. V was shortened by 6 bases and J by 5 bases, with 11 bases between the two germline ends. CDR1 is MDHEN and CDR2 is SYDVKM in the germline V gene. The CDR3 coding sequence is TGTGCCAGCAGAACCGGGATCCAAAACATTCAGTACTTC. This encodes CASRTGIQNIQYF.

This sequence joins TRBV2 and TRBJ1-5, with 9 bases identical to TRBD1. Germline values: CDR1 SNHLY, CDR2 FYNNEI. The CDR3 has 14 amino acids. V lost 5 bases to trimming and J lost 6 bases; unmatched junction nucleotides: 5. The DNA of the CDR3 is TGTGCCAGCAGTCCTGACAGGGGGGCTCAGCCCCAGCATTTT. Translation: CASSPDRGAQPQHF.

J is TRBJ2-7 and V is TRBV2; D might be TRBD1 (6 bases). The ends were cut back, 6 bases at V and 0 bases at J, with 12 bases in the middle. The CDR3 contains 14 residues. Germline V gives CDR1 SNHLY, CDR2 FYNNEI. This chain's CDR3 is CASSGRDNSYEQYF. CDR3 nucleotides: TGTGCCAGCAGCGGCCGGGACAACTCCTACGAGCAGTACTTC.

CDR3 nucleotide sequence: TGTGCCAGCAGCTTAGGGTTAGGGACAGGGACGGCAGATACGCAGTATTTT. Amino acid sequence: CASSLGLGTGTADTQYF. This rearrangement joins TRBV11-3 to TRBJ2-3; 9 bases match TRBD1. V was clipped by 1 base and J by 4 bases; unmatched bases: 9. The CDR3 is made up of 17 amino acids. CDR1 and CDR2 from the germline V gene are SGHNT and YENEEA.

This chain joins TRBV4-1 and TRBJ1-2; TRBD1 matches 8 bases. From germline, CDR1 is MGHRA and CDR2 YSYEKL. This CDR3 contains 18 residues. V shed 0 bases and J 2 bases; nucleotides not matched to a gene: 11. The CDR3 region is CASSQDPLPGQVNYGYTF. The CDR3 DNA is TGCGCCAGCAGCCAAGACCCCCTCCCGGGACAGGTGAACTATGGCTACACCTTC.

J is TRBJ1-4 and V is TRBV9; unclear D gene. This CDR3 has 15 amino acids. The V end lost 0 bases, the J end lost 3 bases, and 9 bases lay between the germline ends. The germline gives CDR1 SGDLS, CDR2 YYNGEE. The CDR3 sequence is CASSVGVQSNEKLFF. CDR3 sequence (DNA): TGTGCCAGCAGCGTAGGTGTACAGTCTAATGAAAAACTGTTTTTT.

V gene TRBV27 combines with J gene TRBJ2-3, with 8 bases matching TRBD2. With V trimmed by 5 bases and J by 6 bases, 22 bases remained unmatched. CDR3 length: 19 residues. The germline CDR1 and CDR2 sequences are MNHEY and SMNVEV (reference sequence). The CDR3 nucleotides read TGTGCCAGCAGTCCCGTCCCAGGGCTCAAGCGGGAGCGATCGGATACGCAGTATTTT. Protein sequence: CASSPVPGLKRERSDTQYF.

The CDR3 DNA follows: TGTGCCAGTACCCTCGGACAGGGGGCGGGGGATTCACCCCTCCACTTT. This sequence encodes CASTLGQGAGDSPLHF. The chain uses TRBV19 and TRBJ1-6; the match to TRBD1 covers 11 bases. Germline V gene lookup returns CDR1 LNHDA and CDR2 SQIVND (reference sequence). Germline trimming cut 7 bases from V and 8 bases from J; bases unmatched to any gene: 10. CDR3 length: 16 amino acids.

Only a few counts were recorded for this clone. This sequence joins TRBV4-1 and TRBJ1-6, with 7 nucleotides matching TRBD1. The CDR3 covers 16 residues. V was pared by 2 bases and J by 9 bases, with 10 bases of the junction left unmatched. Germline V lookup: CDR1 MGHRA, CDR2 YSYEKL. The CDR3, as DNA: TGCGCCAGCAGCCAACACACCCAGGGGGACGGTTCACCCCTCCACTTT. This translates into CASSQHTQGDGSPLHF.

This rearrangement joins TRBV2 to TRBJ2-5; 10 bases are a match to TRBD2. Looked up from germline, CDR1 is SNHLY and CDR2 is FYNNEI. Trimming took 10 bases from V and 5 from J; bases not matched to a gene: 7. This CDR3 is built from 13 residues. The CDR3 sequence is CAISLAGVETQYF. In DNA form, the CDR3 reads TGTGCCATTTCTCTAGCGGGAGTTGAGACCCAGTACTTC.

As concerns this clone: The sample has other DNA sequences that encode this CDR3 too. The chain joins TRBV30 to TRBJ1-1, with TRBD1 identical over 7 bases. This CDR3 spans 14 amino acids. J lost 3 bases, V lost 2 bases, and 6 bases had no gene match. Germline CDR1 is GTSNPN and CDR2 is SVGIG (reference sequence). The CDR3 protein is CAWSKDRMDTEAFF. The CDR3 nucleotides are TGTGCCTGGAGTAAGGACAGGATGGACACTGAAGCTTTCTTT.

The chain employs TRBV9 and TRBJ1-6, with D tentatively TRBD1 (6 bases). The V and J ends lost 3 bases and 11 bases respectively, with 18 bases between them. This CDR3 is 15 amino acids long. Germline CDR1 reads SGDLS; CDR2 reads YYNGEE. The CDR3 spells CASSADRIVNAPLHF. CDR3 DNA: TGTGCCAGCAGCGCCGACAGGATCGTGAATGCACCCCTCCACTTT.

The CDR3 DNA reads TGTGCCAGCAGCCGGCCTAGACAGGGGCAAAGCTACACCTTC. Protein sequence: CASSRPRQGQSYTF. The rearrangement uses TRBV7-2 and TRBJ1-2; 8 bases align to TRBD1. The CDR3 loop spans 14 amino acids. The germline V gene has CDR1 SGHTA and CDR2 FQGNSA. The trim removed 5 bases at V and 9 bases at J, leaving 11 bases unmatched.

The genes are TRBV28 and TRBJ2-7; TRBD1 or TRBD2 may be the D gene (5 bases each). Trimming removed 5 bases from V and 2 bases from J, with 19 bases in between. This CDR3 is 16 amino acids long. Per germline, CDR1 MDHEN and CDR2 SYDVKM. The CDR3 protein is CASSRPGASSTYEQYF. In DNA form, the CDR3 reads TGTGCCAGCAGTCGACCCGGGGCTAGCTCAACCTACGAGCAGTACTTC.

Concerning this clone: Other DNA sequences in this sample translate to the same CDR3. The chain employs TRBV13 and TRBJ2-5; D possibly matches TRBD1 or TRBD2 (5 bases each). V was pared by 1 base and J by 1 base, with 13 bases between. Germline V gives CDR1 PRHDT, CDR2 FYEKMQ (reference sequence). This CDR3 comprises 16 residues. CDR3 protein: CASSLALEGFQETQYF. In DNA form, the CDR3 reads TGTGCCAGCAGCTTAGCTCTAGAGGGGTTCCAAGAGACCCAGTACTTC.

The CDR3 is CASSRERTGGYTGELFF. CDR3 in DNA: TGCGCCAGCAGCCGGGAACGGACAGGGGGATACACCGGGGAGCTGTTTTTT. The rearrangement joins TRBV4-1 to TRBJ2-2; 10 bases fit TRBD1. The CDR3 spans 17 residues. Trimming removed 4 bases from V and 3 bases from J; junction bases left unmatched: 8. Germline values: CDR1 MGHRA, CDR2 YSYEKL.

The CDR3 DNA reads TGTGCCAGCTCACCAAGTCAGCCCGTCAACACCGGGGAGCTGTTTTTT. Protein sequence: CASSPSQPVNTGELFF. J is TRBJ2-2 and V is TRBV18; D is undetermined. The CDR3 contains 16 residues. Germline values: CDR1 KGHSH, CDR2 LQKENI. Trimming pared 2 bases from V and 2 bases from J, leaving 12 bases between.

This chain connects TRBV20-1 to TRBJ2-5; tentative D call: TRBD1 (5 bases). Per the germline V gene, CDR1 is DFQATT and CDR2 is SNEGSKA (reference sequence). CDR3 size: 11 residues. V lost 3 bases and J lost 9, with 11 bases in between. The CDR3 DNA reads TGCAGTGCTAGTACGTGGGGCGCCCAGTACTTC. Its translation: CSASTWGAQYF.

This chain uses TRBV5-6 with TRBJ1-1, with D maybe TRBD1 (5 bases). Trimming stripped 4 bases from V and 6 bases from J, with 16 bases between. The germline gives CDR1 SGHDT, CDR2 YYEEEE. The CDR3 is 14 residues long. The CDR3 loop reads CASSRGPGRAEAFF. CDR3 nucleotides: TGTGCCAGCAGCAGGGGTCCGGGGAGGGCTGAAGCTTTCTTT.

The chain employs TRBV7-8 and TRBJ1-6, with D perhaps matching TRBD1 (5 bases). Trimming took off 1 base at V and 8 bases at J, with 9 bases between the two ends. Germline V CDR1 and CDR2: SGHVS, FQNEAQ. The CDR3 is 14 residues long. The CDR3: CASSLGAGDSPLHF. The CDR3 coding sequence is TGTGCCAGCAGCTTAGGAGCGGGGGATTCACCCCTCCACTTT.

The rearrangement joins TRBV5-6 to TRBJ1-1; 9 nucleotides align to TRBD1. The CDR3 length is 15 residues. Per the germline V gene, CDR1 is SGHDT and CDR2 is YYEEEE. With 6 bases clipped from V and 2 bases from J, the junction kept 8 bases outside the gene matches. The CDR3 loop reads CASNLGTGRNTEAFF. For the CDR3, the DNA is TGTGCCAGCAACTTAGGGACAGGGAGAAACACTGAAGCTTTCTTT. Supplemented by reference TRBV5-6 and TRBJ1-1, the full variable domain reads DAGVTQSPTHLIKTRGQQVTLRCSPKSGHDTVSWYQQALGQGPQFIFQYYEEEERQRGNFPDRFSGHQFPNYSSELNVNALLLGDSALYLCASNLGTGRNTEAFFGQGTRLTVV.

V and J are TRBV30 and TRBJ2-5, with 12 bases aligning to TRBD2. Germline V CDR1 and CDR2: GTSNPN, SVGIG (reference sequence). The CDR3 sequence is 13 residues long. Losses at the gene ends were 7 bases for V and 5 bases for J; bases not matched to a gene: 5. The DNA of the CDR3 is TGTGCCTCGACTAGCGGGAGTGGTGAGACCCAGTACTTC. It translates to CASTSGSGETQYF.

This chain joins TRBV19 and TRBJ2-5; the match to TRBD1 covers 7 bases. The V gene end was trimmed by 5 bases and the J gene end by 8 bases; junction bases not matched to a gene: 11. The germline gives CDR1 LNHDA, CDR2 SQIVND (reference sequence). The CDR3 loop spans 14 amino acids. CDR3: CASSSDRSVNTQYF. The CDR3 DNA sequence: TGTGCCAGTAGTTCGGACAGGTCCGTAAATACCCAGTACTTC.

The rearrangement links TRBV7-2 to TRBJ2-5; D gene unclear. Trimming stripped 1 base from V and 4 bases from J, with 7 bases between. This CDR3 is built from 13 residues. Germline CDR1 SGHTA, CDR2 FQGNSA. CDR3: CASSLVPLETQYF. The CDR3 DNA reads TGTGCCAGCAGCTTAGTCCCCCTAGAGACCCAGTACTTC. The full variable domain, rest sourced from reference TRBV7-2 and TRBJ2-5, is GAGVSQSPSNKVTEKGKDVELRCDPISGHTALYWYRQSLGQGLEFLIYFQGNSAPDKSGLPSDRFSAERTGGSVSTLTIQRTQQEDSAVYLCASSLVPLETQYFGPGTRLLVL.

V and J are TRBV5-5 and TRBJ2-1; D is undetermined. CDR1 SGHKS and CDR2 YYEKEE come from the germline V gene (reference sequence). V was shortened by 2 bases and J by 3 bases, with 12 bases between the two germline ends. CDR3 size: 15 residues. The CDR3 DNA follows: TGTGCCAGCAGCTTAGAAATAGGATTCTACAATGAGCAGTTCTTC. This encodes CASSLEIGFYNEQFF.

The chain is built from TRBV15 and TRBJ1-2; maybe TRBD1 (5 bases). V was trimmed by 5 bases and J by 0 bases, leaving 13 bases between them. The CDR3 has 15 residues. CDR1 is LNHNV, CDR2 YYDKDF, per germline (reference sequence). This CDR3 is CATSVRRDANYGYTF. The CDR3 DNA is TGTGCCACCAGCGTACGACGGGACGCTAACTATGGCTACACCTTC. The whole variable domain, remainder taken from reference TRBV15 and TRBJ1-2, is DAMVIQNPRYQVTQFGKPVTLSCSQTLNHNVMYWYQQKSSQAPKLLFHYYDKDFNNEADTPDNFQSRRPNTSFCFLDIRSPGLGDTAMYLCATSVRRDANYGYTFGSGTRLTVV.

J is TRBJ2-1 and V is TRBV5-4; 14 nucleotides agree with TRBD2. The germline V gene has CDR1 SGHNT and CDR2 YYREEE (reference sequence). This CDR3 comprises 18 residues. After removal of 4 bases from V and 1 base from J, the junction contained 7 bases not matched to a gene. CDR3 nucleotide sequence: TGTGCCAGCAGCCCCGGACTAGCGGGGGGTGGATCCTACAATGAGCAGTTCTTC. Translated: CASSPGLAGGGSYNEQFF.

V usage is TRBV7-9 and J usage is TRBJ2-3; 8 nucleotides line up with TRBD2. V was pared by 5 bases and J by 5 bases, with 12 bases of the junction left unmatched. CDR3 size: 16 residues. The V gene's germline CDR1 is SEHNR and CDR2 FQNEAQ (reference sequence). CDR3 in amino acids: CASSQQLAVTGDTQYF. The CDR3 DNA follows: TGTGCCAGCAGCCAACAACTAGCGGTGACGGGAGATACGCAGTATTTT.

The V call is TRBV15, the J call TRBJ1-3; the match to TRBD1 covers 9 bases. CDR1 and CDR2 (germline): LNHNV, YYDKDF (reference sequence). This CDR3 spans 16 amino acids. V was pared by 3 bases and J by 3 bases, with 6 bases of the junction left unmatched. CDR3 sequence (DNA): TGTGCCACCAGCAGGGACAGGGGAATAGTTGGAAACACCATATATTTT. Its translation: CATSRDRGIVGNTIYF.

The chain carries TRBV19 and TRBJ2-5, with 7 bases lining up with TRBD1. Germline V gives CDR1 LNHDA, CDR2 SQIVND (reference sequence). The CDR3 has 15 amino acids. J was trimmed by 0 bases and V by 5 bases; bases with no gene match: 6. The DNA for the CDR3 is TGTGCCAGTAGTGCGACACAGGGGAACCAAGAGACCCAGTACTTC. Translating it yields CASSATQGNQETQYF.

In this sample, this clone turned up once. In DNA, the CDR3 is TGTGCCAGCAGCTTGCCAGGGACTAGCGTTTACTACGAGCAGTACTTC. Protein product: CASSLPGTSVYYEQYF. J is TRBJ2-7 and V is TRBV5-5; the match to TRBD2 covers 10 bases. Germline V lookup: CDR1 SGHKS, CDR2 YYEKEE (reference sequence). The CDR3 consists of 16 residues. After removal of 1 base from V and 3 bases from J, the junction contained 7 bases not matched to a gene.

The CDR3 DNA reads as TGTGCCAGCAGCGTAAGTGCAGGACCCTATGGCTACACCTTC. Amino acid sequence: CASSVSAGPYGYTF. V is TRBV9 and J is TRBJ1-2; D gene ambiguous. Deletions cut 1 base from V and 4 bases from J, with 11 bases between. This CDR3 region has 14 residues. Germline CDR1 and CDR2: SGDLS and YYNGEE.